Detailed here is one T cell receptor (beta chain). The data derive from a study of control samples from healthy donors and cancer patients. Germline loops: CDR1 LGHDT, CDR2 YNNKEL (reference sequence). The CDR3 is made up of 15 amino acids. Trimming at V came to 4 bases and at J to 0 bases, leaving 2 bases not matched to a gene. Using immunoSEQ multiplex PCR, the repertoire was profiled, and TCRdb retains in-frame clones only, with some absent. The profile covers roughly 80,000 clones, with about 88% appearing a single time and more than 5% taken by the ten largest. This sequence originates from a woman aged 50 to 60 in good health. The chain carries TRBV3-1 (or the pseudogene TRBV3-2) and TRBJ2-3; 9 bases match TRBD2. Material for sequencing was blood. CDR3 region: CASSPTSGSTDTQYF. The CDR3 nucleotides read TGTGCCAGCAGCCCAACTAGCGGGAGCACAGATACGCAGTATTTT.